A selection of T cell receptor beta chains follows, all from one sample in a study of Ad26.COV2.S vaccination and SARS-CoV-2 variants. Clones were read by immunoSEQ multiplex PCR, and TCRdb kept only the in-frame ones, dropping some. This sample has about 420,000 clones; around nine tenths occur once, and the top ten carry approximately 4%. Source: peripheral blood, taken in a trial of Ad26.COV2.S vaccine versus placebo. These receptors came from a person between 18 and 65 years old who received the Ad26.COV2.S COVID-19 vaccine or a placebo. Each CDR3 is given with its conserved first and last residue. A D gene is named only where the DNA matches it firmly. Clone size, where shown, is once, few, many, or a class for clones that have expanded.

clone_size,v_call,d_call,j_call,cdr3_nt,cdr3_aa
NA,TRBV3-1/TRBV3-2,NA,TRBJ1-1,TGTGCCAGCAGCCCACAGGTCGGGAACACTGAAGCTTTCTTT,CASSPQVGNTEAFF
NA,TRBV9,TRBD2,TRBJ2-2,TGTGCCAGCAGCGTCCTAGCGGGGGCCAGGACCGGGGAGCTGTTTTTT,CASSVLAGARTGELFF
NA,TRBV3-1/TRBV3-2,NA,TRBJ1-4,TGTGCCAGCAGCTCCCCGACAGGTTCTAATGAAAAACTGTTTTTT,CASSSPTGSNEKLFF
NA,TRBV6-5,NA,TRBJ2-3,TGTGCCAGCACCACACTAGGGTTCACAGATACGCAGTATTTT,CASTTLGFTDTQYF
once,TRBV11-2,NA,TRBJ1-1,TGTGCCAGCAGCCGTGGCGGGTTT,CASSRGGF
NA,TRBV3-1/TRBV3-2,NA,TRBJ2-5,TGTGCCAGCAGCCAAGAAAACAGGGAGGTCGAGACCCAGTACTTC,CASSQENREVETQYF
NA,TRBV30,NA,TRBJ2-2,TGTGCCTGGTTCCCGAACACCGGGGAGCTGTTTTTT,CAWFPNTGELFF
few,TRBV6-5,TRBD1,TRBJ2-7,TGTGCCAGCAGATCCGGGACAGGGGAGCAGTACTTC,CASRSGTGEQYF
NA,TRBV29-1,NA,TRBJ2-2,TGCAGCGTTGCGGGCGGGACTAACACCGGGGAGCTGTTTTTT,CSVAGGTNTGELFF
NA,TRBV6-4,TRBD2,TRBJ2-1,TGTGCCAGCAGTGTCCTCTCTAGCGGGGGGGCAGATGAGCAGTTCTTC,CASSVLSSGGADEQFF
NA,TRBV5-6,TRBD1,TRBJ1-3,TGTGCCAGCAGCATACAGGGGGCAGCTGGAAACACCATATATTTT,CASSIQGAAGNTIYF
NA,TRBV7-2,NA,TRBJ2-7,TGTGCCAGCAGCTTAGCGGGGCTATACGAGCAGTACTTC,CASSLAGLYEQYF
NA,TRBV28,NA,TRBJ2-5,TGTGCCAGCAGTTTTTTAGTTCAGCAAGAGACCCAGTACTTC,CASSFLVQQETQYF
NA,TRBV6-5,NA,TRBJ1-1,TGTGCCAGCCGGGTGGTGGTAGGGAACACTGAAGCTTTCTTT,CASRVVVGNTEAFF
NA,TRBV5-4,TRBD1,TRBJ2-7,TGTGCCAGCAGCCTACCGGGACAGGGGGCGAGGGAGCAGTACTTC,CASSLPGQGAREQYF
NA,TRBV6-2/TRBV6-3,NA,TRBJ1-4,TGTGCCAGCAGTTACGGGCCCTTGGGAAAACTGTTTTTT,CASSYGPLGKLFF
NA,TRBV11-2,TRBD1,TRBJ2-7,TGTGCCAGCAGTGGAGACCGGACAGGGGCCTACGAGCAGTACTTC,CASSGDRTGAYEQYF
NA,TRBV18,NA,TRBJ2-7,TGTGCCAGCTCACCAGGCGGGGTTGGGGCCTACGAGCAGTACTTC,CASSPGGVGAYEQYF
NA,TRBV29-1,NA,TRBJ2-5,TGCAGCGTAGGGGCGTTACAAGAGACCCAGTACTTC,CSVGALQETQYF
NA,TRBV20-1,NA,TRBJ2-1,TGCAGTGCTAGTCTTGAATACAATGAGCAGTTCTTC,CSASLEYNEQFF
NA,TRBV4-1,NA,TRBJ1-2,TGCGCCAGCAGCAGGACAGTGAGGGACTATGGCTACACCTTC,CASSRTVRDYGYTF
NA,TRBV7-2,TRBD2,TRBJ2-3,TGTGCCAGCAGCTTAGGACTAGCGGGGGGCACAGATACGCAGTATTTT,CASSLGLAGGTDTQYF
NA,TRBV23-1,NA,TRBJ2-2,TGCGCCAGCAGCCAGACCCCGCTAAGCGGGCGATACACCGGGGAGCTGTTTTTT,CASSQTPLSGRYTGELFF
NA,TRBV7-9,TRBD1,TRBJ2-7,TGTGCCAGCAGCTTGGGACAGAAAATTTACGAGCAGTACTTC,CASSLGQKIYEQYF
NA,TRBV9,NA,TRBJ2-7,TGTGCCAGCAGCGTAATTGGCAGGGGCTACGAGCAGTACTTC,CASSVIGRGYEQYF
NA,TRBV7-9,TRBD2,TRBJ2-1,TGTGCCAGCAGCTCCCGGGGTAGCGGGGACAATGAGCAGTTCTTC,CASSSRGSGDNEQFF
few,TRBV2,TRBD1,TRBJ1-5,TGTGCCAGCAGACCAGGGGGCGGCCAGCCCCAGCATTTT,CASRPGGGQPQHF
once,TRBV3-1/TRBV3-2,TRBD2,TRBJ2-3,TGTGCCAGCAGCTCGCTCGGACTAGCGGGGGTTTCAGGTACGCAGTATTTT,CASSSLGLAGVSGTQYF
NA,TRBV6-6,NA,TRBJ2-7,TGTGCCAGCAGTTACTCGTTAAATGAGATGTACTTC,CASSYSLNEMYF
NA,TRBV28,NA,TRBJ1-5,TGTGCCAATACTTGGGGTCGCAATCAGCCCCAGCATTTT,CANTWGRNQPQHF
once,TRBV29-1,NA,TRBJ1-1,TGCAGCGTTGATCCGGTGAACACTGAAGCTTTCTTT,CSVDPVNTEAFF
NA,TRBV6-6,TRBD1,TRBJ1-6,TGTGCCAGCAGTTGGACAGGGGCGAGGTCACCCCTCCACTTT,CASSWTGARSPLHF
NA,TRBV19,NA,TRBJ1-1,TGTGCCAGTAGTATTACAGGTGAAGCTTTCTTT,CASSITGEAFF
NA,TRBV6-2/TRBV6-3,NA,TRBJ2-7,TGTGCCAGCAGTTTCACTTACAGGGAGGAGGGGTACGAGCAGTACTTC,CASSFTYREEGYEQYF
NA,TRBV27,TRBD2,TRBJ2-1,TGTGCCAGCAGTTCAGCGGGGGGGCCTTACAATGAGCAGTTCTTC,CASSSAGGPYNEQFF
NA,TRBV5-4,NA,TRBJ2-3,TGTGCCAGCAGCTTGACAGGCATGGGAACGCAGTATTTT,CASSLTGMGTQYF
NA,TRBV5-1,NA,TRBJ2-7,TGCGCCAGCAGGCTAGGCATGTCGGGGGCCTACGAGCAGTACTTC,CASRLGMSGAYEQYF
NA,TRBV4-3,NA,TRBJ1-1,TGCGCCAGCAGCGCGGGGACTGAAGCTTTCTTT,CASSAGTEAFF
NA,TRBV4-2,TRBD1,TRBJ2-2,TGTGCCAGCAGCCAACTCGGGACAGGGGTGGTCACCGGGGAGCTGTTTTTT,CASSQLGTGVVTGELFF
NA,TRBV10-3,NA,TRBJ1-1,TGTGCCGCAGCGGGGGGTAGAAACACTGAAGCTTTCTTT,CAAAGGRNTEAFF
NA,TRBV11-2,NA,TRBJ2-7,TGTGCCAGCAGCTTAGACAGGGGTTACTACGAGCAGTACTTC,CASSLDRGYYEQYF
NA,TRBV28,NA,TRBJ2-5,TGTGCCAGCAGTGGTGGTGTTAGTCCACAAGAGACCCAGTACTTC,CASSGGVSPQETQYF
NA,TRBV7-3,TRBD1,TRBJ2-5,TGTGCCACCGGACAGGGGGCTGGAGAGACCCAGTACTTC,CATGQGAGETQYF
NA,TRBV7-9,NA,TRBJ2-2,TGTGCCAGCAGCTCAACTGGAACCGGGGAGCTGTTTTTT,CASSSTGTGELFF
NA,TRBV6-5,TRBD1,TRBJ1-3,TGTGCCAGCAGCTACAGGGGATCTGGAAACACCATATATTTT,CASSYRGSGNTIYF
NA,TRBV19,NA,TRBJ2-1,TGTGCCAGTAGTATCGGAGGGGTTCTCGTCAATGAGCAGTTCTTC,CASSIGGVLVNEQFF
NA,TRBV9,NA,TRBJ2-5,TGTGCCAGCACGGCAGGGGGAGGAGAGACCCAGTACTTC,CASTAGGGETQYF
NA,TRBV4-1,NA,TRBJ2-1,TGCGCCAGCGAAGGGGGGGAACGGCAAGACAATGAGCAGTTCTTC,CASEGGERQDNEQFF
few,TRBV6-1,NA,TRBJ2-2,TGTGCCAGCAGTGAATTACAAGTTAACACCGGGGAGCTGTTTTTT,CASSELQVNTGELFF
once,TRBV9,TRBD2,TRBJ2-1,TGTGCCAGCAGCGTAGACCCGCCGGGTAGCGGGGGGTACAATGAGCAGTTCTTC,CASSVDPPGSGGYNEQFF
NA,TRBV5-6,TRBD1,TRBJ1-6,TGTGCCAGCAGCGCGGACAGGGGAAATTCACCCCTCCACTTT,CASSADRGNSPLHF